A selection of T cell receptor beta chains follows, all from one sample in a study of T cells after yellow fever vaccination. MiXCR, run by TCRdb on the 5' RACE reads, gives a single entry per CDR3 protein. Of around 340,000 distinct CDR3 sequences in the sample, 7.5% to 9% were seen once. The sequencing used PBMCs, collected on the day of the first yellow fever vaccination. These receptors all stem from a man between 18 and 35 years old who received the YFV17D yellow fever vaccine. Each CDR3 is given with its conserved first and last residue. The D gene is left open where the match is weak. Clone sizes are given selectively: once, few, many, or a class where the clone is expanded.

d_call: NA; clone_size: few; v_call: TRBV7-2; j_call: TRBJ1-3; cdr3_nt: TGTGCCAGCAGCTCGCATCGGGGCCCTGGAAACACCATATATTTT; cdr3_aa: CASSSHRGPGNTIYF
d_call: NA; clone_size: NA; v_call: TRBV7-2; j_call: TRBJ2-4; cdr3_nt: TGTGCCAGCAGCTTAAACGTAGGGGACATTCAGTACTTC; cdr3_aa: CASSLNVGDIQYF
d_call: TRBD1; clone_size: few; v_call: TRBV5-4; j_call: TRBJ2-4; cdr3_nt: TGTGCCAGCAGCATTTCAGGACAGGGGAAAAACATTCAGTACTTC; cdr3_aa: CASSISGQGKNIQYF
d_call: TRBD1; clone_size: few; v_call: TRBV7-2; j_call: TRBJ1-5; cdr3_nt: TGTGCCAGCAGCTGGACAGGCCTTTTACAGCCCCAGCATTTT; cdr3_aa: CASSWTGLLQPQHF
d_call: NA; clone_size: NA; v_call: TRBV24-1; j_call: TRBJ2-3; cdr3_nt: TGTGCCACCAGTGATCCCTCGGGACGTGATACGCAGTATTTT; cdr3_aa: CATSDPSGRDTQYF
d_call: NA; clone_size: NA; v_call: TRBV4-2; j_call: TRBJ2-5; cdr3_nt: TGTGCCAGCAGCCAAGGTGGGTTGGAGGCAGAGACCCAGTACTTC; cdr3_aa: CASSQGGLEAETQYF
d_call: TRBD2; clone_size: NA; v_call: TRBV11-2; j_call: TRBJ2-3; cdr3_nt: TGTGCCAGCAGCTTAAATTACGACACTAGCGGGGGAAACCTAGATACGCAGTATTTT; cdr3_aa: CASSLNYDTSGGNLDTQYF
d_call: NA; clone_size: NA; v_call: TRBV7-2; j_call: TRBJ1-3; cdr3_nt: TGTGCCAGCAGCCCATTCCAAAGCTCTGGAAACACCATATATTTT; cdr3_aa: CASSPFQSSGNTIYF
d_call: TRBD1; clone_size: many; v_call: TRBV4-3; j_call: TRBJ1-1; cdr3_nt: TGCGCCAGCAGCCAAGATTTGAGACAGGGAGGAACTGAAGCTTTCTTT; cdr3_aa: CASSQDLRQGGTEAFF
d_call: NA; clone_size: few; v_call: TRBV7-2; j_call: TRBJ2-1; cdr3_nt: TGTGCCAGCAGCCCGAGATTGGGCCCGGGCGACGAGCAGTTCTTC; cdr3_aa: CASSPRLGPGDEQFF
d_call: NA; clone_size: few; v_call: TRBV12-3/TRBV12-4; j_call: TRBJ1-5; cdr3_nt: TGTGCCAGCGCAGTCGGCCAGCCCCAGCATTTT; cdr3_aa: CASAVGQPQHF
d_call: NA; clone_size: many; v_call: TRBV19; j_call: TRBJ2-2; cdr3_nt: TGTGCCAGTAGCAGGACACAACCGAACACCGGGGAGCTGTTTTTT; cdr3_aa: CASSRTQPNTGELFF
d_call: NA; clone_size: NA; v_call: TRBV5-1; j_call: TRBJ1-2; cdr3_nt: TGCGCCAGCAGCTTGGGCGAGGGAACGCCCTATGGCTACACCTTC; cdr3_aa: CASSLGEGTPYGYTF
d_call: NA; clone_size: NA; v_call: TRBV2; j_call: TRBJ1-1; cdr3_nt: TGTGCCGAGATGAAAACAGGGCTGAACACTGAAGCTTTCTTT; cdr3_aa: CAEMKTGLNTEAFF
d_call: NA; clone_size: many; v_call: TRBV20-1; j_call: TRBJ2-3; cdr3_nt: TGCAGTGCGGGGACTTTCTCAGATACGCAGTATTTT; cdr3_aa: CSAGTFSDTQYF
d_call: NA; clone_size: NA; v_call: TRBV4-2; j_call: TRBJ2-6; cdr3_nt: TGTGCCAGCCACCAGGGGCTCTCTGGGGCCAACGTCCTGACTTTC; cdr3_aa: CASHQGLSGANVLTF